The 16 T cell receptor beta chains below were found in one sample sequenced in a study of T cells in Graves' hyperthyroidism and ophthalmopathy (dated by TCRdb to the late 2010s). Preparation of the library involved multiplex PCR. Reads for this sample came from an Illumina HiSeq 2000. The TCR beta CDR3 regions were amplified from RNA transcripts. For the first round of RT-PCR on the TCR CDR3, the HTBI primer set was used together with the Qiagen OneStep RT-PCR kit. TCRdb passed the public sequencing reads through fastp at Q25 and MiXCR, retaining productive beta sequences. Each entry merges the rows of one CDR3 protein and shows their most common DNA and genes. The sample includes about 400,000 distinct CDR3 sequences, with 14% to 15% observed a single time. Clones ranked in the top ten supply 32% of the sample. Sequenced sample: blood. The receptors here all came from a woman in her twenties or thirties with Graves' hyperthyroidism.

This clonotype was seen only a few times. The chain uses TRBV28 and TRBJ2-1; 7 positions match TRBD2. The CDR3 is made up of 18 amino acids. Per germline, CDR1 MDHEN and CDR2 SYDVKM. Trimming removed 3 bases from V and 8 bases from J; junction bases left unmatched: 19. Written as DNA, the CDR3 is TGTGCCAGCAGTTTTTCGCGGGAGCATGTCGTTGGGCAATATGAGCAGTTCTTC. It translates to CASSFSREHVVGQYEQFF.

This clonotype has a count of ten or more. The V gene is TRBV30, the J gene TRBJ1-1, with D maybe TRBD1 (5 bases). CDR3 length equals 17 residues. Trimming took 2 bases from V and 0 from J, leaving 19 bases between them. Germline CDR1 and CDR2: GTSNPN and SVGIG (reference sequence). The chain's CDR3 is CAWSWGEPKPMNTEAFF. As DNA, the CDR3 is TGTGCCTGGAGTTGGGGGGAGCCGAAACCTATGAACACTGAAGCTTTCTTT.

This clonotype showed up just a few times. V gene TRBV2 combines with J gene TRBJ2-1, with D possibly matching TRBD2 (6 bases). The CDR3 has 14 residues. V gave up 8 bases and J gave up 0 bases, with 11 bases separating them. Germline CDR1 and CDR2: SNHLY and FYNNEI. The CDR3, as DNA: TGTGCCAGCCGAACTAGCAACTCCTACAATGAGCAGTTCTTC. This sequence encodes CASRTSNSYNEQFF.

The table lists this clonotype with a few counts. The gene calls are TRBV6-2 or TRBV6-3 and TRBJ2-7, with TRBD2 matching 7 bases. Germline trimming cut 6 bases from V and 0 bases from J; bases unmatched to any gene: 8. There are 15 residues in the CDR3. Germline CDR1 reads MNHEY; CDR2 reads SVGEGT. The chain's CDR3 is CASSPGTTNSYEQYF. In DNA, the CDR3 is TGTGCCAGCAGCCCCGGGACTACTAACTCCTACGAGCAGTACTTC.

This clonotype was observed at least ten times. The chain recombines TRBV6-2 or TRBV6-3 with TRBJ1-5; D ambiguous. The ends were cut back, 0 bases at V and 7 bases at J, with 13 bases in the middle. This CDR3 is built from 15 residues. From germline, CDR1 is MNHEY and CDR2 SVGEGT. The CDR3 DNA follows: TGTGCCAGCAGTTACTCGAGGTCCGCTGGCCAGCCCCAGCATTTT. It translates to CASSYSRSAGQPQHF.

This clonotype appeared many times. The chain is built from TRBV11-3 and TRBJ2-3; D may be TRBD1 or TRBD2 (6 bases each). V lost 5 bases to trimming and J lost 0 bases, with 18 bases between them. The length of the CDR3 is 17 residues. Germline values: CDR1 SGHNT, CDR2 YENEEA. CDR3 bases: TGTGCCAGCAGCGCCAGAAAACAGGGAGGAAGCACAGATACGCAGTATTTT. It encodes CASSARKQGGSTDTQYF.

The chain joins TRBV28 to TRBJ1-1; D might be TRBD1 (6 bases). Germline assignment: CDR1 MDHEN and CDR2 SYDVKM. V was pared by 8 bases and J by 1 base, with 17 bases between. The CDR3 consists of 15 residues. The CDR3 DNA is TGTGCCAGCCTTCCCTCGGACAGAAAGAACACTGAAGCTTTCTTT. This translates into CASLPSDRKNTEAFF.

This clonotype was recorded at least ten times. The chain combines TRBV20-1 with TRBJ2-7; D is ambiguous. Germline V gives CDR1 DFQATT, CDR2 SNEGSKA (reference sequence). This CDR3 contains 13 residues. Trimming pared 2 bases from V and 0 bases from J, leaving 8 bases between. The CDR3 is CSARLTASYEQYF. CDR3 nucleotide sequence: TGCAGTGCTAGATTAACGGCCTCCTACGAGCAGTACTTC.

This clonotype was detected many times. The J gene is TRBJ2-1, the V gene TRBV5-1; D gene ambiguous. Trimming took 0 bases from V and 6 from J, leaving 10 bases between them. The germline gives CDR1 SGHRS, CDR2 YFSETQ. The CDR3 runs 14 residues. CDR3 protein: CASSLEQRGNEQFF. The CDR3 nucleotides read TGCGCCAGCAGCTTGGAGCAGCGTGGCAATGAGCAGTTCTTC.

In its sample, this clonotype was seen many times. CDR3: CASSEKAVSSYEQYF. The CDR3 DNA follows: TGTGCCAGCAGTGAAAAGGCGGTAAGCTCCTACGAGCAGTACTTC. The J gene is TRBJ2-7, the V gene TRBV6-1; D unresolved. Per germline, CDR1 MNHNS and CDR2 SASEGT. Between the trimmed V and J ends, which lost 2 bases and 0 bases, there was a span of 11 bases. The CDR3 has 15 residues.

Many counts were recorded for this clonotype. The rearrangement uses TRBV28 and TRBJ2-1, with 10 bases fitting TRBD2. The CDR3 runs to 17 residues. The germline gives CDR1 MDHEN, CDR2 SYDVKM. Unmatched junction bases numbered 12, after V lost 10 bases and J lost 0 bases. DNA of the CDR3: TGTGCCACCATACGGGGGACTAGCGCTTTCTCCTACAATGAGCAGTTCTTC. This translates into CATIRGTSAFSYNEQFF.

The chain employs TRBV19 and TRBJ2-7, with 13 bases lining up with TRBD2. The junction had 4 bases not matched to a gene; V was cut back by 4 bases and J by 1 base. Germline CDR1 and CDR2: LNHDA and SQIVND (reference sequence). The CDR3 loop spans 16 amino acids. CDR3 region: CASSTWTSGGSYEQYF. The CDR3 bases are TGTGCCAGTAGTACTTGGACTAGCGGGGGATCCTACGAGCAGTACTTC.

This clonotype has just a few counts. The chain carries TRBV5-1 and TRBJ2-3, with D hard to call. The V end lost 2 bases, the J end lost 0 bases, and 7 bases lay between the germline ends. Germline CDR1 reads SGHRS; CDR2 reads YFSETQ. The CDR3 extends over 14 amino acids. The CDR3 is CASSFAESTDTQYF. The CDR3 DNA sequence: TGCGCCAGCAGCTTCGCGGAAAGCACAGATACGCAGTATTTT.

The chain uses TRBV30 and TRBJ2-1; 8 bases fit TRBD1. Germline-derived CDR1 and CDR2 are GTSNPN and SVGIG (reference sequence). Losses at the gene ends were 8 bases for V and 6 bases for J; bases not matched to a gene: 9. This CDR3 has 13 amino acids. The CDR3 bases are TGTGCCCTCCGGCAGGGGGCCTCCAATGAGCAGTTCTTC. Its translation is CALRQGASNEQFF.

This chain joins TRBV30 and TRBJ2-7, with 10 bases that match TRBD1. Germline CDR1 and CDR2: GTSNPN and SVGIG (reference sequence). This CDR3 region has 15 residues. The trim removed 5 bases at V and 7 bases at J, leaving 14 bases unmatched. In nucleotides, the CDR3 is TGTGCCTGGGGGAGCGGACAGGGGGTCGGTCATGAGCAGTACTTC. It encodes CAWGSGQGVGHEQYF.

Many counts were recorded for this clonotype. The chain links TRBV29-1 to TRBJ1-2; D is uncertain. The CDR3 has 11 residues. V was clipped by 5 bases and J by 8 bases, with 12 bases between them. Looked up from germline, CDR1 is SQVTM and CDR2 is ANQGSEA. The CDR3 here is CSVWDIGGYTF. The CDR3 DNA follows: TGCAGCGTTTGGGATATAGGGGGCTACACCTTC.